This is a list of T cell receptor beta chains from one sample in a study of regulatory T cells in long-lasting Graves disease. MiXCR, applied by TCRdb to the multiplex PCR reads, yields one record per CDR3 protein. The profile shows 350,000 to 500,000 distinct CDR3 sequences, 21% of them singletons. The sequences come from peripheral blood mononuclear cells (PBMCs), collected when the disease was refractory, from a patient treated with antithyroid drugs. These receptor sequences come from a female donor with Graves disease. Each CDR3 is given with its conserved first and last residue. D genes are given only for firm matches. Expanded clones get a size class; other rows say once, few or many, or leave the size out.

j_gene: TRBJ2-5; v_gene: TRBV20-1; abundance: many; d_gene: -; CDR3nt: TGCAGTGCTAGAGATGGAGGTAGCTTTCTTGAGACCCAGTACTTC; CDR3aa: CSARDGGSFLETQYF
j_gene: TRBJ2-7; v_gene: TRBV5-1; abundance: many; d_gene: TRBD2; CDR3nt: TGCGCCAGCAGCTTGGACGTGGGACTATATGCCTACGAGCAGTACTTC; CDR3aa: CASSLDVGLYAYEQYF
j_gene: TRBJ1-6; v_gene: TRBV5-1; abundance: -; d_gene: -; CDR3nt: TGCGCCAGCAGCTTGGAAGACGGTAATTCACCCCTCCACTTT; CDR3aa: CASSLEDGNSPLHF
j_gene: TRBJ2-7; v_gene: TRBV20-1; abundance: many; d_gene: TRBD2; CDR3nt: TGCAGTGCTAGGATCGGGACTAGCGGGAGGTACGAGCAGTACTTC; CDR3aa: CSARIGTSGRYEQYF
j_gene: TRBJ2-2; v_gene: TRBV4-2; abundance: -; d_gene: TRBD1; CDR3nt: TGTGCCAGCAGCCGAGGACAGGGGGCGGCCAACACCGGGGAGCTGTTTTTT; CDR3aa: CASSRGQGAANTGELFF
j_gene: TRBJ2-5; v_gene: TRBV20-1; abundance: -; d_gene: -; CDR3nt: TGCAGTGCTCTTGGTCGGGCTAGAGGGGAGACCCAGTACTTC; CDR3aa: CSALGRARGETQYF
j_gene: TRBJ2-4; v_gene: TRBV5-4; abundance: -; d_gene: -; CDR3nt: TGTGCCAGCAGCCAGATAGCCAAAAACATTCAGTACTTC; CDR3aa: CASSQIAKNIQYF
j_gene: TRBJ1-2; v_gene: TRBV20-1; abundance: -; d_gene: -; CDR3nt: TGCAGTGCTAGAGTAGAGGGTTCGGATGGCTACACCTTC; CDR3aa: CSARVEGSDGYTF
j_gene: TRBJ2-5; v_gene: TRBV28; abundance: -; d_gene: -; CDR3nt: TGTGCCAGCAGTTTAGGGTATAGCAGAGGGGGAGCTGAGACCCAGTACTTC; CDR3aa: CASSLGYSRGGAETQYF
j_gene: TRBJ1-5; v_gene: TRBV6-1; abundance: few; d_gene: TRBD1; CDR3nt: TGTGCCAGCAGAGGCGGGACAGGGGGTGGCAATCAGCCCCAGCATTTT; CDR3aa: CASRGGTGGGNQPQHF
j_gene: TRBJ2-5; v_gene: TRBV3-1; abundance: many; d_gene: -; CDR3nt: TGTGCCAGCAGCCAAGATCCAGAGACCCAGTACTTC; CDR3aa: CASSQDPETQYF
j_gene: TRBJ2-7; v_gene: TRBV3-1; abundance: -; d_gene: TRBD2; CDR3nt: TGTGCCAGCAGCCAAGATAGGAAGGGGACTAGCGGGACTGGCGAGCAGTACTTC; CDR3aa: CASSQDRKGTSGTGEQYF
j_gene: TRBJ2-1; v_gene: TRBV18; abundance: -; d_gene: -; CDR3nt: TGTGCCAGCTCTACAGGGTGGGGGGACGACAATGAGCAGTTCTTC; CDR3aa: CASSTGWGDDNEQFF
j_gene: TRBJ2-7; v_gene: TRBV5-1; abundance: -; d_gene: -; CDR3nt: TGCGCCAGCAGCCCTTACGGCTACGAGCGGTACTTC; CDR3aa: CASSPYGYERYF
j_gene: TRBJ2-6; v_gene: TRBV12-3/TRBV12-4; abundance: -; d_gene: -; CDR3nt: TGTGCCAGCAAAAGCTCTGGGGCCAACGTCCTGACTTTC; CDR3aa: CASKSSGANVLTF
j_gene: TRBJ2-2; v_gene: TRBV20-1; abundance: -; d_gene: TRBD2; CDR3nt: TGCAGTGCTGATCCGGGACTAGCGGCGTTCACCGGGGAGCTGTTTTTT; CDR3aa: CSADPGLAAFTGELFF
j_gene: TRBJ2-7; v_gene: TRBV25-1; abundance: -; d_gene: -; CDR3nt: TGTGCCAGCAGTGGAGGGGGGGGGAATCCGTACGAGCAGTACTTC; CDR3aa: CASSGGGGNPYEQYF
j_gene: TRBJ2-7; v_gene: TRBV29-1; abundance: -; d_gene: -; CDR3nt: TGCAGCGTTGAAGACCAAGCCTACGAGCAGTACTTC; CDR3aa: CSVEDQAYEQYF
j_gene: TRBJ2-5; v_gene: TRBV5-5; abundance: -; d_gene: -; CDR3nt: TGTGCCAGCAGCTGGTCTTCAGGGGGGGGGGAGACCCAGTACTTC; CDR3aa: CASSWSSGGGETQYF
j_gene: TRBJ2-1; v_gene: TRBV9; abundance: -; d_gene: TRBD2; CDR3nt: TGTGCCAGCAGCGGCCTAGCGGGAGAGGGCAATGAGCAGTTCTTC; CDR3aa: CASSGLAGEGNEQFF
j_gene: TRBJ1-5; v_gene: TRBV6-1; abundance: many; d_gene: TRBD1; CDR3nt: TGTGCCAGCAGTCTGACAGGGGGCTCGGGTCAGCCCCAGCATTTT; CDR3aa: CASSLTGGSGQPQHF
j_gene: TRBJ1-5; v_gene: TRBV28; abundance: few; d_gene: -; CDR3nt: TGTGCCAGCAGTTTAGGGGGGGTCAGTAGCAATCAGCCCCAGCATTTT; CDR3aa: CASSLGGVSSNQPQHF
j_gene: TRBJ1-5; v_gene: TRBV5-5; abundance: -; d_gene: -; CDR3nt: TGTGCCAGCAGCTTGGCCGATGGGGATCAGCCCCAGCATTTT; CDR3aa: CASSLADGDQPQHF
j_gene: TRBJ2-1; v_gene: TRBV12-3/TRBV12-4; abundance: many; d_gene: TRBD2; CDR3nt: TGTGCCAGCAGCCACGGACTAGCAGAAGAGCAGTTCTTC; CDR3aa: CASSHGLAEEQFF
j_gene: TRBJ2-7; v_gene: TRBV6-1; abundance: -; d_gene: -; CDR3nt: TGTGCCAGCAGCCCGGGGGCTCTATACGAGCAGTACTTC; CDR3aa: CASSPGALYEQYF
j_gene: TRBJ1-6; v_gene: TRBV28; abundance: many; d_gene: TRBD1; CDR3nt: TGTGCCAGCAGGCCGGGACAGGGGGCTCATTCACCCCTCCACTTT; CDR3aa: CASRPGQGAHSPLHF
j_gene: TRBJ2-2; v_gene: TRBV28; abundance: many; d_gene: -; CDR3nt: TGTGCCAGCAGTTTTCTGGGTGAGACCACCGGGGAGCTGTTTTTT; CDR3aa: CASSFLGETTGELFF
j_gene: TRBJ2-5; v_gene: TRBV9; abundance: -; d_gene: TRBD1; CDR3nt: TGTGCCAGCAGCGTAGAGGGGGCCGGGGAGACCCAGTACTTC; CDR3aa: CASSVEGAGETQYF
j_gene: TRBJ1-2; v_gene: TRBV10-3; abundance: many; d_gene: TRBD1; CDR3nt: TGTGCCATCAGTCTCCAGGGGGCCCTGTATGGCTACACCTTC; CDR3aa: CAISLQGALYGYTF
j_gene: TRBJ2-4; v_gene: TRBV12-3/TRBV12-4; abundance: many; d_gene: -; CDR3nt: TGTGCCAGCAGTGGAACAGCAGCCAAAAACATTCAGTACTTC; CDR3aa: CASSGTAAKNIQYF
j_gene: TRBJ1-6; v_gene: TRBV10-3; abundance: many; d_gene: -; CDR3nt: TGTGCCATCACCACGGGACACTTTAATTCACCCCTCCACTTT; CDR3aa: CAITTGHFNSPLHF
j_gene: TRBJ1-2; v_gene: TRBV3-1; abundance: few; d_gene: -; CDR3nt: TGTGCCAGCAGCCAAATGGACCTAAGAGATGGCTACACCTTC; CDR3aa: CASSQMDLRDGYTF
j_gene: TRBJ2-7; v_gene: TRBV9; abundance: -; d_gene: TRBD2; CDR3nt: TGTGCCAGCAGCGTAGGGGGGGGAACGGCCTACGAGCAGTACTTC; CDR3aa: CASSVGGGTAYEQYF
j_gene: TRBJ2-2; v_gene: TRBV20-1; abundance: -; d_gene: TRBD2; CDR3nt: TGCAGTGCTAGAGTTCGGGAGGGCACCGGGGAGCTGTTTTTT; CDR3aa: CSARVREGTGELFF
j_gene: TRBJ2-1; v_gene: TRBV28; abundance: -; d_gene: TRBD2; CDR3nt: TGTGCCAGCAGTGGAGCGGGAGGTGCCGATTACAATGAGCAGTTCTTC; CDR3aa: CASSGAGGADYNEQFF
j_gene: TRBJ2-7; v_gene: TRBV28; abundance: many; d_gene: -; CDR3nt: TGTGCCAGCAGCCTACGTCCCGAAACCTACGAGCAGTACTTC; CDR3aa: CASSLRPETYEQYF
j_gene: TRBJ2-2; v_gene: TRBV6-2/TRBV6-3; abundance: few; d_gene: -; CDR3nt: TGTGCCAGCAGCTTGGACTTTACGAACACCGGGGAGCTGTTTTTT; CDR3aa: CASSLDFTNTGELFF